This T cell receptor beta chain comes out of a study of post-analysis software for immune sequencing data. Study background: As for disease course, relapsing-remitting, secondary progressive and progressive-relapsing multiple sclerosis were all included. Study-level findings and limits: Patients showed TRBV5-6, TRBV5-1 and TRBV20-1 among five TRBV segments more frequent than in controls. Strong co-clustering by F measure was seen for same-batch samples. In multiple sclerosis, normalized Chao1 diversity was significantly below that of controls.

Presence of unique molecular identifiers characterized the TCR beta cDNA libraries. T cells numbering roughly 0.9 to 10 million yielded cDNA molecules that totaled about 500,000. TCRdb analysed the PCR reads with MiXCR anew, one entry per CDR3 protein. The sample comprises hundreds of thousands of distinct CDR3 sequences, just under 30% of which are singletons, and more than 0.45% rests with the top ten. A note on this clonotype: The antigen remains undetermined. The conserved phenylalanine or tryptophan normally closing the CDR3 is absent here, so this likely arose from a read error.

CDR1 is SEHNR and CDR2 is FQNEAQ in the germline V gene (reference sequence). The junction had 10 bases not matched to a gene; V was cut back by 3 bases and J by 7 bases. CDR3 length: 17 residues. The sequencing sample was made of blood. This TCR was recovered from a girl aged 5-17 years with multiple sclerosis. The chain employs TRBV7-9 and TRBJ2-1; 12 bases are a match to TRBD2. The CDR3 DNA reads TGTGCCAGCAGCTTCATCGGGGCTAGCGGGAGGGCAAATGAGCAGTTCGTC. It specifies CASSFIGASGRANEQFV.